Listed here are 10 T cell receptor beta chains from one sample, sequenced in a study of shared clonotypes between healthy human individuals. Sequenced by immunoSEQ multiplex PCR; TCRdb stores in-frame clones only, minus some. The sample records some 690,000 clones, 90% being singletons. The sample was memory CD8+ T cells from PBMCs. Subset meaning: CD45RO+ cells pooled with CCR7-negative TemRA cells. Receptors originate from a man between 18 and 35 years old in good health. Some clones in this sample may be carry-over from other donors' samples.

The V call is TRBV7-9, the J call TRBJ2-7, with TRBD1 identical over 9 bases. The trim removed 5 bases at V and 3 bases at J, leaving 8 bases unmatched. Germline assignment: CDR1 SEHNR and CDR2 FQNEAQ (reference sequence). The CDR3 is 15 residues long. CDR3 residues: CASSTPRDRDYEQYF. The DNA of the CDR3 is TGTGCCAGCAGCACCCCCCGGGACAGGGACTACGAGCAGTACTTC.

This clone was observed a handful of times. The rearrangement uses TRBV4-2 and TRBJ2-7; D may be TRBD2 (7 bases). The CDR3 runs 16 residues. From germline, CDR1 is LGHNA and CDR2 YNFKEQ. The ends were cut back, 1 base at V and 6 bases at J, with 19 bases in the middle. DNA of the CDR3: TGTGCCAGCAGCCAAGGGGGGCTTCGCGGGGGCTCCGAGCAGTACTTC. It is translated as CASSQGGLRGGSEQYF.

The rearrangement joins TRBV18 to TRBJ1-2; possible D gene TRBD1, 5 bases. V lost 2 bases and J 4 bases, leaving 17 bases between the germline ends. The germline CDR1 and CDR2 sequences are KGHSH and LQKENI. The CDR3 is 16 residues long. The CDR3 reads CASSPAVKPRGYGYTF. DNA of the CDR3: TGTGCCAGCTCACCAGCAGTGAAGCCGAGGGGCTATGGCTACACCTTC.

This CDR3 reads CAISDPGHGYEQYF. As DNA, the CDR3 is TGTGCCATCAGTGACCCGGGACACGGCTACGAGCAGTACTTC. The V gene is TRBV10-3, the J gene TRBJ2-7, with D perhaps matching TRBD1 (6 bases). CDR1 and CDR2 from the germline V gene are ENHRY and SYGVKD. V was shortened by 3 bases and J by 3 bases, with 12 bases between the two germline ends. The CDR3 runs to 14 residues.

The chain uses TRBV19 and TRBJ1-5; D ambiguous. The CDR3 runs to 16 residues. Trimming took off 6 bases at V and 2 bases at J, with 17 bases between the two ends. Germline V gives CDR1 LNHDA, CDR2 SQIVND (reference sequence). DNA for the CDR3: TGTGCCAGTAGGAAAAGCCCCCCTCAGGGCAATCAGCCCCAGCATTTT. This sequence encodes CASRKSPPQGNQPQHF.

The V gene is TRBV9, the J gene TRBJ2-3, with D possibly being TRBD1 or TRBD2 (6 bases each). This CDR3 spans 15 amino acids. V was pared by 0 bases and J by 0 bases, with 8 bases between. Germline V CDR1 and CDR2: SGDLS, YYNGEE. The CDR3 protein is CASSVVGGSTDTQYF. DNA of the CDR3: TGTGCCAGCAGCGTAGTCGGGGGCAGCACAGATACGCAGTATTTT.

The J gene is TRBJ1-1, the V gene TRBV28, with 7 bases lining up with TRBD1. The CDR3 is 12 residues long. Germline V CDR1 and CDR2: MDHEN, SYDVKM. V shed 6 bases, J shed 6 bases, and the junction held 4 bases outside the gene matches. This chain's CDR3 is CASSRGSAEAFF. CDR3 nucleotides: TGTGCCAGCAGCAGGGGGAGCGCTGAAGCTTTCTTT. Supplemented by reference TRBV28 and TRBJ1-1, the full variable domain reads DVKVTQSSRYLVKRTGEKVFLECVQDMDHENMFWYRQDPGLGLRLIYFSYDVKMKEKGDIPEGYSVSREKKERFSLILESASTNQTSMYLCASSRGSAEAFFGQGTRLTVV.

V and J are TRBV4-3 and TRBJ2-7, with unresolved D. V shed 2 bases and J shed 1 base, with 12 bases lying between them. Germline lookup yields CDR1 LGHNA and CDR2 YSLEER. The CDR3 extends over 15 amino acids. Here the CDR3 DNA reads TGCGCCAGCAGCCAATGGTTCTCAGAGTCCTACGAGCAGTACTTC. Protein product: CASSQWFSESYEQYF.

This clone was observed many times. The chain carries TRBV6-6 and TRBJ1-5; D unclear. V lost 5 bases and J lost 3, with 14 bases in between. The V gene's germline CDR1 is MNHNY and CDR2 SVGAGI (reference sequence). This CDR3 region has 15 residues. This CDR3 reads CASSRLGQYNQPQHF. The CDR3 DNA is TGTGCCAGCAGTCGCCTAGGGCAGTACAATCAGCCCCAGCATTTT.

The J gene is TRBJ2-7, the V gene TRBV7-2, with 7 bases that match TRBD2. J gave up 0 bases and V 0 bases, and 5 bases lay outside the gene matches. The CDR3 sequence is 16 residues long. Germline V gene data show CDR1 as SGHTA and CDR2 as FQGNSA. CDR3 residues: CASSLAGLGISYEQYF. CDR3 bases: TGTGCCAGCAGCTTAGCCGGACTAGGGATCTCCTACGAGCAGTACTTC.